One sample yielded the 22 T cell receptor beta chains listed below, sequenced in a study of OX40 agonist ivuxolimab in advanced cancers. Assay used: immunoSEQ multiplex PCR; TCRdb lists only in-frame clones, some missing. Among 86,000 or so clones listed, roughly 92% were seen once. The sequencing used CD4+ or CD8+ T cells sorted from blood, collected in a trial of the OX40 agonist ivuxolimab. The receptor set was obtained from an adult with an advanced solid tumor such as melanoma, head and neck, liver or kidney cancer.

The chain recombines TRBV7-2 with TRBJ2-3; D gene ambiguous. Germline V gene data show CDR1 as SGHTA and CDR2 as FQGNSA. The CDR3 contains 12 residues. The germline V and J ends were trimmed by 4 bases and 2 bases, with 4 bases remaining between them. The CDR3, as DNA: TGTGCCAGCAGCTCGTTCACAGATACGCAGTATTTT. It is translated as CASSSFTDTQYF. The full variable domain, in which reference TRBV7-2 and TRBJ2-3 provide the parts outside the CDR3, is GAGVSQSPSNKVTEKGKDVELRCDPISGHTALYWYRQSLGQGLEFLIYFQGNSAPDKSGLPSDRFSAERTGGSVSTLTIQRTQQEDSAVYLCASSSFTDTQYFGPGTRLTVL.

The CDR3 coding sequence is TGTGCCAGCTCACCACCTACGCCCTTAAGAGCGGGGCCCTACAATGAGCAGTTCTTC. Residues: CASSPPTPLRAGPYNEQFF. The chain is built from TRBV18 and TRBJ2-1; 7 positions match TRBD2. The trim removed 0 bases at V and 2 bases at J, leaving 13 bases unmatched. This CDR3 has 19 residues. In germline, CDR1 is KGHSH, CDR2 LQKENI.

The chain employs TRBV4-1 and TRBJ2-5; D ambiguous. CDR1 and CDR2 from the germline V gene are MGHRA and YSYEKL. The germline V and J ends were trimmed by 4 bases and 1 base, with 16 bases remaining between them. The CDR3 covers 16 residues. The CDR3, as DNA: TGCGCCAGCAGCCGACTCCCCCCACCCCTCCAAGAGACCCAGTACTTC. Its protein product is CASSRLPPPLQETQYF.

The chain recombines TRBV5-8 with TRBJ2-7; D remains unclear. V dropped 0 bases and J dropped 3 bases, with 7 bases sitting between them. CDR1 and CDR2 (germline): SGHTS, YDEGEE. This CDR3 has 13 residues. The CDR3 nucleotides are TGTGCCAGCAGCTTGGGGCCGATCTACGAGCAGTACTTC. Translated, it gives CASSLGPIYEQYF.

V and J are TRBV28 and TRBJ2-3, with D maybe TRBD1 (5 bases). This CDR3 region has 16 residues. CDR1 is MDHEN and CDR2 is SYDVKM in the germline V gene. V lost 8 bases, J lost 1 base, and 19 bases lay in between. The CDR3 DNA is TGTGCCAGCCTCGACTTGCGTAAAGGGGGCACAGATACGCAGTATTTT. Amino acids: CASLDLRKGGTDTQYF.

In this sample, this clone turned up once. The chain recombines TRBV6-1 with TRBJ2-1; 11 bases line up with TRBD2. The CDR3 has 14 residues. Germline lookup yields CDR1 MNHNS and CDR2 SASEGT. The junction had 8 bases not matched to a gene; V was cut back by 6 bases and J by 10 bases. CDR3 DNA sequence: TGTGCCAGCAGACTAGCGGGAGTAGGTTACGAGCAGTTCTTC. This translates into CASRLAGVGYEQFF.

This clone is a singleton in its sample. This chain joins TRBV11-1 and TRBJ2-1; D might be TRBD1 or TRBD2, each matching 5 bases. Germline V gene lookup returns CDR1 SGHAT and CDR2 FQDESV (reference sequence). V was cut by 2 bases and J by 6 bases, with 17 bases left in between. The CDR3 runs to 16 residues. The DNA for the CDR3 is TGTGCCAGCAGCTTAAGATTAGGGGAGACTCTCAATGAGCAGTTCTTC. Protein: CASSLRLGETLNEQFF.

The chain has TRBV6-9 and TRBJ1-2, with D unclear. CDR1 and CDR2 (germline): MNHGY, SVAAGI. The ends were cut back, 2 bases at V and 13 bases at J, with 11 bases in the middle. This CDR3 comprises 11 residues. The CDR3 nucleotides are TGTGCCAGCAGTTATGATGGCCAGCTCACCTTC. Residues: CASSYDGQLTF.

This chain links TRBV5-8 with TRBJ1-5; 7 nucleotides align to TRBD1. The germline V gene has CDR1 SGHTS and CDR2 YDEGEE. Losses at the gene ends were 3 bases for V and 2 bases for J; bases not matched to a gene: 2. The CDR3 is 14 residues long. As DNA, the CDR3 is TGTGCCAGCAGCTCTGACAGGGGCAATCAGCCCCAGCATTTT. Encoded protein: CASSSDRGNQPQHF.

A few counts support this clone. The rearrangement links TRBV5-1 to TRBJ1-1, with D maybe TRBD1 (6 bases). The CDR3 has 15 amino acids. The germline CDR1 and CDR2 sequences are SGHRS and YFSETQ. V lost 4 bases, J lost 7 bases, and 20 bases lay in between. CDR3 coding DNA: TGCGCCAGCAGCAACCGACCGGGGGGGCCCTATGAAGCTTTCTTT. Encoded protein: CASSNRPGGPYEAFF.

The chain uses TRBV5-1 and TRBJ1-1; D is unresolved. Germline assignment: CDR1 SGHRS and CDR2 YFSETQ. The germline V and J ends were trimmed by 0 bases and 4 bases, with 13 bases remaining between them. This CDR3 is built from 15 residues. The CDR3 spells CASSLGPGSGTEAFF. The CDR3 DNA reads TGCGCCAGCAGCTTGGGACCTGGGTCGGGCACTGAAGCTTTCTTT. Combining the CDR3 with reference TRBV5-1 and TRBJ1-1 gives the whole variable domain KAGVTQTPRYLIKTRGQQVTLSCSPISGHRSVSWYQQTPGQGLQFLFEYFSETQRNKGNFPGRFSGRQFSNSRSEMNVSTLELGDSALYLCASSLGPGSGTEAFFGQGTRLTVV.

The V call is TRBV4-2, the J call TRBJ1-4; 7 positions match TRBD1. The CDR3 consists of 18 residues. V shed 2 bases and J 0 bases; nucleotides not matched to a gene: 9. Per the germline V gene, CDR1 is LGHNA and CDR2 is YNFKEQ. The CDR3 region is CASSQKGQTLATNEKLFF. In DNA form, the CDR3 reads TGTGCCAGCAGCCAAAAGGGACAGACGCTCGCAACTAATGAAAAACTGTTTTTT.

CDR3 coding DNA: TGTGCCAGCAGCCCTCGGGTAGCCGGGGAGCTGTTTTTT. This sequence encodes CASSPRVAGELFF. This chain links TRBV5-4 with TRBJ2-2; D not resolved. V shed 4 bases and J shed 6 bases, with 10 bases lying between them. From germline, CDR1 is SGHNT and CDR2 YYREEE (reference sequence). The CDR3 loop spans 13 amino acids.

V is TRBV5-1 and J is TRBJ2-5; 13 bases agree with TRBD2. J was trimmed by 4 bases and V by 4 bases; bases with no gene match: 7. Germline CDR1 SGHRS, CDR2 YFSETQ. The CDR3 is made up of 16 amino acids. As DNA, the CDR3 is TGCGCCAGCAGCATACGACTAGCGGGGGGAGGAGAGACCCAGTACTTC. It encodes CASSIRLAGGGETQYF.

The genes are TRBV15 and TRBJ2-5, with D hard to call. The V end was cut by 5 bases, the J end by 5 bases, with 9 bases between. The CDR3 runs 12 residues. Germline lookup yields CDR1 LNHNV and CDR2 YYDKDF (reference sequence). CDR3 coding DNA: TGTGCCACCAGCCGACCGGAGGAGACCCAGTACTTC. It specifies CATSRPEETQYF.

This chain connects TRBV6-1 to TRBJ1-4, with D tentatively TRBD1 (5 bases). This CDR3 has 15 residues. The germline V gene has CDR1 MNHNS and CDR2 SASEGT. Trimming pared 7 bases from V and 4 bases from J, leaving 16 bases between. The chain's CDR3 is CASTRGADLNEKLFF. The CDR3 bases are TGTGCCAGCACCCGAGGGGCAGATCTTAATGAAAAACTGTTTTTT.

The genes are TRBV10-1 and TRBJ2-5; D is possibly TRBD1 or TRBD2 (7 bases each). V lost 5 bases and J lost 2, with 12 bases in between. Germline CDR1 is WNHNN and CDR2 is SYGVQD (reference sequence). This CDR3 has 14 amino acids. DNA of the CDR3: TGCGCCAGCAGTAGCGGGACAGTACAAGAGACCCAGTACTTC. Translation gives CASSSGTVQETQYF.

The chain employs TRBV30 and TRBJ2-7; D ambiguous. Between the trimmed V and J ends, which lost 3 bases and 6 bases, there was a span of 12 bases. The CDR3 runs 12 residues. Germline CDR1 GTSNPN, CDR2 SVGIG (reference sequence). CDR3 sequence: CAWSHGPGEQYF. As DNA, the CDR3 is TGTGCCTGGAGCCACGGCCCCGGCGAGCAGTACTTC.

This clone has just a few counts. The rearrangement links TRBV30 to TRBJ1-4; 8 bases line up with TRBD1. J lost 3 bases, V lost 1 base, and 4 bases had no gene match. Germline loops: CDR1 GTSNPN, CDR2 SVGIG (reference sequence). The CDR3 runs 15 residues. This CDR3 is CAWSGQGTANEKLFF. CDR3 coding DNA: TGTGCCTGGAGTGGACAGGGGACGGCTAATGAAAAACTGTTTTTT.

The chain uses TRBV7-8 and TRBJ2-3; D not certain. The CDR3 contains 14 residues. Germline V CDR1 and CDR2: SGHVS, FQNEAQ. V was shortened by 5 bases and J by 4 bases, with 13 bases between the two germline ends. The CDR3 nucleotides read TGTGCCAGCAGCCCAGGTCGGGTGGCAGATACGCAGTATTTT. Translation gives CASSPGRVADTQYF.

The chain recombines TRBV7-8 with TRBJ1-5; D gene uncertain. Trimming pared 1 base from V and 7 bases from J, leaving 11 bases between. Per the germline V gene, CDR1 is SGHVS and CDR2 is FQNEAQ. The CDR3 is 14 residues long. DNA for the CDR3: TGTGCCAGCAGCTTAGATAGGGTCGGACAGCCCCAGCATTTT. It is translated as CASSLDRVGQPQHF.

J is TRBJ2-5 and V is TRBV6-6; 9 bases align to TRBD1. The J segment lost 5 bases and the V segment lost 4 bases, leaving 5 bases of the junction unmatched. The CDR3 is made up of 14 amino acids. Germline CDR1 and CDR2: MNHNY and SVGAGI (reference sequence). The CDR3 is CASSLGQGYETQYF. The CDR3 DNA follows: TGTGCCAGCAGTTTGGGACAGGGATACGAGACCCAGTACTTC.